Sequencing of this TCR beta chain was carried out in a study of blood T cell repertoires in COVID-19. Original processing methods: Amplified reference gene primers provided the basis for estimating nucleated cell counts. Some clones are missing from TCRdb's copy, which holds only in-frame ones; the method was immunoSEQ multiplex PCR. V, J and clone size derive from that table, while D and trimming were established from the DNA sequence. The table includes 250,000 to 300,000 clones, around 87% detected once. The length of the CDR3 is 15 residues. The V gene's germline CDR1 is SGHTA and CDR2 FQGNSA. The V and J ends lost 3 bases and 1 base, in that order; junction bases with no gene match: 3.

This clonotype was obtained from a man between 18 and 29 years old with active or convalescent COVID-19. Specimen: peripheral blood. This sequence joins TRBV7-2 and TRBJ2-5; TRBD2 matches 9 bases. This chain's CDR3 is CASSFQTSGQETQYF. CDR3 DNA: TGTGCCAGCAGCTTCCAGACTAGCGGCCAAGAGACCCAGTACTTC.